This is a list of T cell receptor beta chains from one sample in a study of cytomegalovirus exposure and HLA in healthy donors. Profiled with immunoSEQ multiplex PCR; TCRdb holds only in-frame clones, not every one. Of 150,000 to 200,000 clones in the sample, roughly 85% were seen once. The specimen sequenced was PBMCs. The receptors shown here come from a male donor in good health and CMV-seropositive. The CDR3 runs from the conserved cysteine through the conserved F or W. Each record gives: clone size, J gene, V gene, D gene, CDR3 protein, CDR3 DNA. The D gene is left open where the match is weak. Only part of the rows carry a size: once, few, many, or a class if the clone is expanded.

NA,TRBJ2-5,TRBV9,TRBD2,CASSVLGGDTQTQYF,TGTGCCAGCAGCGTTCTCGGGGGGGACACGCAGACCCAGTACTTC
NA,TRBJ1-2,TRBV27,NA,CASSFSGLGYGYTF,TGTGCCAGCAGTTTTTCAGGGCTGGGGTATGGCTACACCTTC
NA,TRBJ2-7,TRBV29-1,NA,CSVGSSYEQYF,TGCAGCGTTGGGAGCTCCTACGAGCAGTACTTC
NA,TRBJ2-3,TRBV27,TRBD1,CASSRRDSRDTQYF,TGTGCCAGCAGCCGCCGGGACAGTAGGGATACGCAGTATTTT
once,TRBJ2-2,TRBV2,NA,CASIGTVSNTGELFF,TGTGCCAGCATAGGAACAGTCTCGAACACCGGGGAGCTGTTTTTT
NA,TRBJ2-1,TRBV6-5,NA,CASSVQVYNEQFF,TGTGCCAGCAGTGTACAGGTTTACAATGAGCAGTTCTTC
few,TRBJ1-3,TRBV7-6,TRBD1,CASSLLDRGITTSGNTIYF,TGTGCCAGCAGTTTATTGGACAGGGGTATCACAACCTCTGGAAACACCATATATTTT
NA,TRBJ1-1,TRBV27,TRBD1,CASSLSSGTGITEAFF,TGTGCCAGCAGTTTATCCTCCGGGACAGGGATCACTGAAGCTTTCTTT
NA,TRBJ1-1,TRBV10-2,NA,CASRQGGTEAFF,TGCGCCAGCAGGCAGGGCGGCACTGAAGCTTTCTTT
NA,TRBJ2-2,TRBV5-6,NA,CASSRSGRNTGELFF,TGTGCCAGCAGCCGCAGCGGGCGGAACACCGGGGAGCTGTTTTTT
NA,TRBJ2-7,TRBV30,TRBD2,CAWSGLAPTYYEQYF,TGTGCCTGGAGTGGACTAGCCCCGACTTACTACGAGCAGTACTTC
NA,TRBJ2-7,TRBV19,NA,CASSIGTEQYF,TGTGCCAGTAGTATCGGTACCGAGCAGTACTTC
NA,TRBJ1-1,TRBV19,NA,CASSIVDLGGTEAFF,TGTGCCAGTAGTATAGTAGATCTAGGAGGCACTGAAGCTTTCTTT
NA,TRBJ1-1,TRBV28,TRBD1,CASSRMTGGQTEAFF,TGTGCCAGCAGTCGTATGACAGGGGGACAAACTGAAGCTTTCTTT
few,TRBJ1-5,TRBV25-1,TRBD1,CASSTTGGQPQHF,TGTGCCAGCAGTACAACAGGGGGCCAGCCCCAGCATTTT
NA,TRBJ1-5,TRBV28,TRBD1,CASTGGPGRTTDQPQHF,TGTGCCAGCACAGGGGGCCCGGGACGGACCACGGATCAGCCCCAGCATTTT
NA,TRBJ2-5,TRBV4-1,NA,CASSQGLRDRVQYF,TGCGCCAGCAGCCAAGGTCTGCGGGATAGGGTGCAGTACTTC
NA,TRBJ2-3,TRBV5-1,TRBD2,CASSPRQGAGVVGTQYF,TGCGCCAGCAGCCCCCGCCAGGGTGCGGGAGTCGTTGGTACGCAGTATTTT
NA,TRBJ2-3,TRBV28,TRBD2,CASSTGTSGRGDTQYF,TGTGCCAGCAGTACCGGGACTAGCGGGAGGGGAGATACGCAGTATTTT
NA,TRBJ2-1,TRBV19,TRBD2,CASSIDRSGSLNEQFF,TGTGCCAGTAGTATAGATCGAAGCGGGAGCTTGAATGAGCAGTTCTTC
NA,TRBJ1-2,TRBV7-8,TRBD1,CASSLEGTVYGYTF,TGTGCCAGCAGCTTAGAAGGGACAGTCTATGGCTACACCTTC
NA,TRBJ1-1,TRBV5-1,NA,CASSLMGGGNTEAFF,TGCGCCAGCAGCTTGATGGGGGGTGGGAACACTGAAGCTTTCTTT
NA,TRBJ1-2,TRBV6-1,NA,CASSPQASTNYGYTF,TGTGCCAGCTCGCCGCAGGCCTCTACTAACTATGGCTACACCTTC
NA,TRBJ1-1,TRBV14,TRBD1,CASRDSQVPEAFF,TGTGCCAGTAGGGACAGCCAAGTACCTGAAGCTTTCTTT
once,TRBJ2-1,TRBV6-6,TRBD2,CASSSLVAGGLNERFF,TGTGCCAGCAGTTCCTTAGTAGCGGGAGGCTTGAATGAGCGGTTCTTC
NA,TRBJ2-7,TRBV28,NA,CASSSPNEQYF,TGTGCCAGCAGTTCCCCCAACGAGCAGTACTTC
NA,TRBJ2-2,TRBV7-8,NA,CASSHPSGTFTGELFF,TGTGCCAGCAGCCACCCATCGGGGACTTTCACCGGGGAGCTGTTTTTT
NA,TRBJ1-5,TRBV25-1,TRBD1,CASSEHTGDGNQPQHF,TGTGCCAGCAGTGAACATACAGGGGACGGCAATCAGCCCCAGCATTTT
NA,TRBJ2-1,TRBV5-1,NA,CASSLDGSYNEQFF,TGCGCCAGCAGCTTGGACGGGTCCTACAATGAGCAGTTCTTC
NA,TRBJ1-4,TRBV30,NA,CASIPQGPGEKLFF,TGTGCCTCCATACCCCAGGGGCCGGGTGAAAAACTGTTTTTT
NA,TRBJ2-1,TRBV7-9,NA,CASSLAWAYNEQFF,TGTGCCAGCAGCTTAGCCTGGGCTTACAATGAGCAGTTCTTC
NA,TRBJ2-3,TRBV4-3,NA,CASSQDANRGSDTQYF,TGCGCCAGCAGCCAAGATGCGAATCGGGGGTCAGATACGCAGTATTTT
NA,TRBJ1-2,TRBV28,NA,CASSSYRSRLVGYTF,TGTGCCAGCAGTTCATACAGGAGCCGACTAGTTGGCTACACCTTC
NA,TRBJ2-7,TRBV27,NA,CASSFSDRLSYEQYF,TGTGCCAGCAGTTTTTCAGACAGGCTATCCTACGAGCAGTACTTC
NA,TRBJ1-1,TRBV6-5,TRBD1,CASSETGWNTEAFF,TGTGCCAGCAGCGAGACAGGGTGGAACACTGAAGCTTTCTTT
NA,TRBJ2-2,TRBV29-1,TRBD2,CSVKREPSNTGELFF,TGCAGCGTTAAGCGGGAGCCGTCAAACACCGGGGAGCTGTTTTTT
NA,TRBJ2-2,TRBV18,NA,CASSPPRVAGELFF,TGTGCCAGCTCACCACCCAGGGTAGCCGGGGAGCTGTTTTTT